This T cell receptor (beta chain) was sequenced in a study of T cell responses to AZD1222 COVID-19 vaccine. TCRdb's table, derived via immunoSEQ multiplex PCR, lists solely in-frame clones and lacks some. The sample consists of 75,000 to 90,000 clones, roughly nine tenths of them appearing once. The source is an adult in good health. Sequenced material: peripheral blood, taken on day 0 of AZD1222 vaccination.

CDR3 amino acids: CASSEWPGLAGSNEQFF. The CDR3, as DNA: TGTGCCAGCAGTGAATGGCCCGGACTAGCGGGGTCCAATGAGCAGTTCTTC. The rearrangement joins TRBV2 to TRBJ2-1; 12 nucleotides line up with TRBD2. This CDR3 contains 17 residues. With 2 bases clipped from V and 6 bases from J, the junction kept 8 bases outside the gene matches. CDR1 is SNHLY, CDR2 FYNNEI, per germline. Based on the CDR3 plus reference TRBV2 and TRBJ2-1, the full variable domain is EPEVTQTPSHQVTQMGQEVILRCVPISNHLYFYWYRQILGQKVEFLVSFYNNEISEKSEIFDDQFSVERPDGSNFTLKIRSTKLEDSAMYFCASSEWPGLAGSNEQFFGPGTRLTVL.